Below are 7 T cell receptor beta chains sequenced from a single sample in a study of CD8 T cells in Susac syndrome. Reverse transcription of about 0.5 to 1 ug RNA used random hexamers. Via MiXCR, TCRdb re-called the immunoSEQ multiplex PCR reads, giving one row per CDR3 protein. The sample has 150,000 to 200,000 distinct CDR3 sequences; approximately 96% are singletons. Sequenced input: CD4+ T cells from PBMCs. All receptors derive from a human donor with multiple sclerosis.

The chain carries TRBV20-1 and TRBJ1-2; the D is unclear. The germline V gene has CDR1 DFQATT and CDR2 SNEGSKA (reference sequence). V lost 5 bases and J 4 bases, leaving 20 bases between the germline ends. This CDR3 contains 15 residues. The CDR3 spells CSASGPYGDGYGYTF. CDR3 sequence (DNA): TGCAGTGCTTCCGGGCCCTATGGGGATGGCTATGGCTACACCTTC.

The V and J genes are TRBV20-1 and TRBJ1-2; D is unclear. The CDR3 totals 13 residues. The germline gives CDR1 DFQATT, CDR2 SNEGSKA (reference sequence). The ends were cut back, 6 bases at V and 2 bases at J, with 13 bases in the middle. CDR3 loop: CSAGSTVNYGYTF. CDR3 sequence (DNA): TGCAGTGCAGGGTCCACCGTGAACTATGGCTACACCTTC.

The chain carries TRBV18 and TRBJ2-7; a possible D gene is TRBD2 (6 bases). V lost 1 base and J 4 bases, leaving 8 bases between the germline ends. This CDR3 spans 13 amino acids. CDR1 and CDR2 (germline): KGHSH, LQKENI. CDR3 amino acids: CASSPQEGYEQYF. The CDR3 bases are TGTGCCAGCTCACCACAGGAGGGATACGAGCAGTACTTC.

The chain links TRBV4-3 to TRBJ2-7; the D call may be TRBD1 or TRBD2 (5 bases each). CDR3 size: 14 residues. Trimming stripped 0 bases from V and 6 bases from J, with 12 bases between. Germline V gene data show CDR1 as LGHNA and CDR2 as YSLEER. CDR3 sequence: CASSQDPSGTEQYF. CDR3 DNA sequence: TGCGCCAGCAGCCAAGATCCCTCAGGGACCGAGCAGTACTTC.

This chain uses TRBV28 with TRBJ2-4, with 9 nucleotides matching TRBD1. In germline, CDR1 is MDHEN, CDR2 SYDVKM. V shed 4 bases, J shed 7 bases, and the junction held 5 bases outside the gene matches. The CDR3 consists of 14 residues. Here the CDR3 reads CASSSQGARNIQYF. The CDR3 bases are TGTGCCAGCAGTTCACAGGGGGCGCGGAACATTCAGTACTTC. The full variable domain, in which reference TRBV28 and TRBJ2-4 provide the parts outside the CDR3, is DVKVTQSSRYLVKRTGEKVFLECVQDMDHENMFWYRQDPGLGLRLIYFSYDVKMKEKGDIPEGYSVSREKKERFSLILESASTNQTSMYLCASSSQGARNIQYFGAGTRLSVL.

The CDR3 DNA sequence: TGTGCCTGGAGTGGAAGACAAGTGGGGCCAATGAACACTGAAGCTTTCTTT. Amino acid sequence: CAWSGRQVGPMNTEAFF. The rearrangement joins TRBV30 to TRBJ1-1, with D possibly TRBD1 on 5 matching bases. Germline CDR1 GTSNPN, CDR2 SVGIG (reference sequence). CDR3 length equals 17 residues. V gave up 1 base and J gave up 0 bases, with 18 bases separating them. Full variable domain (missing parts from reference TRBV30 and TRBJ1-1): SQTIHQWPATLVQPVGSPLSLECTVEGTSNPNLYWYRQAAGRGLQLLFYSVGIGQISSEVPQNLSASRPQDRQFILSSKKLLLSDSGFYLCAWSGRQVGPMNTEAFFGQGTRLTVV.

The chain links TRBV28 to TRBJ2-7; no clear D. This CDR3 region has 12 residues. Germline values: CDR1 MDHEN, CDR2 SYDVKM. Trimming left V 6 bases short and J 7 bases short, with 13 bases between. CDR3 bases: TGTGCCAGCAGAGAGAGACGGCAGGAGCAGTACTTC. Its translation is CASRERRQEQYF.